Listed below are T cell receptor beta chains from one sample, sequenced in a study of T cells in Graves' hyperthyroidism and ophthalmopathy. One entry per CDR3 protein results from TCRdb running MiXCR on the multiplex PCR reads. The top ten hold 34% of the sample, which has about 640,000 distinct CDR3 sequences, less than 25% seen once. Sample: blood. Receptors were obtained from a man aged 30-40 years with Graves' ophthalmopathy. Both conserved end residues are part of each CDR3. A D gene is named only where the DNA matches it firmly. Clone size is shown for a subset of rows, as once, few, many or a class of expanded clone.

J gene,D gene,V gene,clone size,CDR3 DNA,CDR3 protein
TRBJ2-1,TRBD1,TRBV12-3/TRBV12-4,few,TGTGCCAGCAGCGGGACAGGGGGCGAGATTAGCGGGGGCTGGTCCTACAATGAGCAGTTCTTC,CASSGTGGEISGGWSYNEQFF
TRBJ1-5,.,TRBV9,few,TGTGCCAGCAGCGTAAGTGTAATCACTGACAATCAGCCCCAGCATTTT,CASSVSVITDNQPQHF
TRBJ2-1,.,TRBV9,few,TGTGCCAGCAGCGTATTTGGGGCTACTGAGCAGTTCTTC,CASSVFGATEQFF
TRBJ2-1,TRBD1,TRBV7-3,.,TGTGCCAGCAGCTTAAAGGGGGCCGGTGAGCAGTTCTTC,CASSLKGAGEQFF
TRBJ2-5,TRBD2,TRBV29-1,many,TGCAGCGTTCTGGTGGCGGGAGGAGAGACCCAGTACTTC,CSVLVAGGETQYF
TRBJ2-7,.,TRBV28,many,TGTGCCAGCAGCCAACGGGCGGGCGGAGGATCCTACGAGCAGTACTTC,CASSQRAGGGSYEQYF
TRBJ2-1,.,TRBV29-1,.,TGCAGCGTTGAAGTCGCATCCTACAATGAGCAGTTCTTC,CSVEVASYNEQFF
TRBJ1-2,.,TRBV3-1,.,TGTGCCAGCAGCCATTCCGACAGGTTAAGGTATGGCTACACCTTC,CASSHSDRLRYGYTF
TRBJ1-5,TRBD1,TRBV12-3/TRBV12-4,many,TGTGCCAGCAGTAACAGACAGGGTAGCAATCAGCCCCAGCATTTT,CASSNRQGSNQPQHF
TRBJ2-1,.,TRBV5-1,few,TGCGCCAGCAGCGGGGACATTGGGAATGAGCAGTTCTTC,CASSGDIGNEQFF
TRBJ2-7,.,TRBV9,many,TGTGCCAGCAGCGAATCCGGGACGGACGAGCAGTACTTC,CASSESGTDEQYF
TRBJ1-1,.,TRBV29-1,few,TGCAGCGTGGAACAGCCAATGAACACTGAAGCTTTCTTT,CSVEQPMNTEAFF
TRBJ2-3,.,TRBV29-1,.,TGCAGCGTTGCGAGCAGGGGAAAGAATGAGGTTAGCACAGATACGCAGTATTTT,CSVASRGKNEVSTDTQYF
TRBJ2-3,.,TRBV28,many,TGTGCCAGCAGCCGACCAGAAGGTACAGATACGCAGTATTTT,CASSRPEGTDTQYF
TRBJ1-2,TRBD1,TRBV14,many,TGTGCCAGCAGCCAGACAGGGGGCGATCTCTATGGCTACACCTTC,CASSQTGGDLYGYTF
TRBJ1-5,.,TRBV19,few,TGTGCCAGTAGTATAGGCAGGAATCAGCCCCAGCATTTT,CASSIGRNQPQHF
TRBJ1-1,.,TRBV29-1,.,TGCAGCGGTGGTCGGAACACTGAAGCTTTCTTT,CSGGRNTEAFF